This T cell receptor (beta chain) appears in the sequencing data of a study of CD8+ T cells in alopecia areata. The CDR3 runs to 15 residues. V was cut by 0 bases and J by 0 bases, with 11 bases left in between. Germline values: CDR1 SQVTM, CDR2 ANQGSEA. Concerning this clone itself: What it binds is unknown.

Broader study findings: Alopecia totalis/universalis scalp especially showed more expanded CD8+ clones than normal scalp.

Treatment indicated: oral pan-JAK inhibitor, 5-10 mg twice daily. Investigators isolated RNA and reverse transcribed it into cDNA to act as the sequencing template. Assay used: immunoSEQ multiplex PCR; TCRdb lists only in-frame clones, some missing. The sample consists of about 200,000 clones, 58% of them appearing once. Sequences were derived from CD4+ T cells sorted from blood, sampled at week 24, from a patient treated with tofacitinib. This clonotype originated in a human donor with alopecia areata. V gene TRBV29-1 combines with J gene TRBJ1-2; D is unclear. The DNA of the CDR3 is TGCAGCGTTGAAGACTCACAAACTACTAACTATGGCTACACCTTC. Its protein is CSVEDSQTTNYGYTF.